The 12 T cell receptor beta chains listed next were all sequenced from one sample in a study of blood T cell repertoires in COVID-19 (dated by TCRdb to 2019 to 2021). The library was generated by the immunoSEQ multiplex PCR assay. TCRdb carries this immuneACCESS record with in-frame sequences only. Its versions omit some clonotypes, under half of them owing to an unresolved V gene in the studies checked, with the rest unexplained. Recorded for this sample are approximately 200,000 clones; around 88% of them occurred a single time. The ten most abundant clones make up more than 7.5% of the sample. The sequenced sample consisted of PBMCs or T cells enriched from blood (not recorded which). All receptors derive from a woman younger than 45 who had recovered from COVID-19.

This clone was seen ten or more times. The chain recombines TRBV28 with TRBJ2-1; D may be TRBD1 (6 bases). The V gene's germline CDR1 is MDHEN and CDR2 SYDVKM. V shed 6 bases and J shed 4 bases, with 13 bases lying between them. The CDR3 contains 14 residues. DNA for the CDR3: TGTGCCAGCAGACCCCCAGGGGTTTACAATGAGCAGTTCTTC. Amino acid sequence: CASRPPGVYNEQFF.

The chain employs TRBV6-5 and TRBJ1-2, with TRBD1 identical over 7 bases. Germline-derived CDR1 and CDR2 are MNHEY and SVGAGI. V lost 2 bases to trimming and J lost 5 bases; unmatched junction nucleotides: 8. The CDR3 is 15 amino acids. The CDR3 protein is CASSYARDRGYGYTF. The CDR3 coding sequence is TGTGCCAGCAGTTACGCCAGGGACAGAGGTTATGGCTACACCTTC.

The rearrangement joins TRBV28 to TRBJ1-6; 7 bases fit TRBD1. This CDR3 has 15 amino acids. With 6 bases clipped from V and 4 bases from J, the junction kept 6 bases outside the gene matches. The germline CDR1 and CDR2 sequences are MDHEN and SYDVKM. The CDR3 bases are TGTGCCAGCAGGATCCCGGGACAGTATAATTCACCCCTCCACTTT. Translating gives CASRIPGQYNSPLHF.

This clone was counted once. The chain combines TRBV7-9 with TRBJ1-2; D remains unclear. CDR3 size: 12 residues. Trimming shortened V by 3 bases and J by 4 bases, and 6 bases separated the two germline ends. CDR1 and CDR2 (germline): SEHNR, FQNEAQ (reference sequence). CDR3: CASSFSFYGYTF. DNA of the CDR3: TGTGCCAGCAGCTTCAGTTTCTATGGCTACACCTTC.

This clone has just a few counts. V and J are TRBV4-2 and TRBJ2-1; D uncertain. Trimming cost V 4 bases and J 9 bases, with 16 bases left between them. CDR3 length: 14 residues. The germline gives CDR1 LGHNA, CDR2 YNFKEQ. The CDR3: CASSPPSVMPEQFF. CDR3 nucleotides: TGTGCCAGCAGCCCCCCCTCAGTTATGCCTGAGCAGTTCTTC.

The chain employs TRBV29-1 and TRBJ1-5; 9 positions match TRBD1. J gave up 7 bases and V 4 bases, and 2 bases lay outside the gene matches. This CDR3 spans 12 amino acids. The germline V gene encodes CDR1 SQVTM and CDR2 ANQGSEA. CDR3 loop: CSVATGGQPQHF. The CDR3 bases are TGCAGCGTTGCTACAGGGGGCCAGCCCCAGCATTTT.

This chain joins TRBV25-1 and TRBJ1-6, with a possible D match to TRBD1 (5 bases). CDR1 is MGHDK and CDR2 is SYGVNS in the germline V gene. Deletions cut 1 base from V and 9 bases from J, with 13 bases between. The CDR3 length is 15 residues. DNA of the CDR3: TGTGCCAGCAGTGAATCAGGGCGTTTTGCTTCACCCCTCCACTTT. Translated: CASSESGRFASPLHF. Complete variable domain (other parts from reference TRBV25-1 and TRBJ1-6): EADIYQTPRYLVIGTGKKITLECSQTMGHDKMYWYQQDPGMELHLIHYSYGVNSTEKGDLSSESTVSRIRTEHFPLTLESARPSHTSQYLCASSESGRFASPLHFGNGTRLTVT.

Comment on this clone: Relative to the germline gene, one junction end is altered; a read error may explain this. The chain is built from TRBV7-8 and TRBJ2-1; 9 nucleotides align to TRBD2. Germline assignment: CDR1 SGHVS and CDR2 FQNEAQ. CDR3 length: 13 amino acids. The CDR3 sequence is CASSLDNSGSRLF. The CDR3 region has the DNA TGTGCCAGCAGCCTAGATAATAGCGGGAGTCGGCTCTTC.

The sample holds a few counts of this clone. This chain links TRBV6-1 with TRBJ1-5; D unclear. The CDR3 sequence is 17 residues long. Germline V gives CDR1 MNHNS, CDR2 SASEGT. Trimming removed 2 bases at V and 0 bases at J, with 14 bases between. The CDR3 DNA is TGTGCCAGCAGTGAATTATGGCAGTCATATAGCAATCAGCCCCAGCATTTT. Translating gives CASSELWQSYSNQPQHF.

The chain carries TRBV6-1 and TRBJ1-1; D is uncertain. The CDR3 extends over 15 amino acids. The V gene's germline CDR1 is MNHNS and CDR2 SASEGT. V was pared by 2 bases and J by 3 bases, with 13 bases between. CDR3 residues: CASSEYSAEDTEAFF. The CDR3, as DNA: TGTGCCAGCAGTGAATACTCGGCCGAGGACACTGAAGCTTTCTTT.

V is TRBV6-5 and J is TRBJ2-7; D is ambiguous. V gave up 0 bases and J gave up 3 bases, with 12 bases separating them. Germline assignment: CDR1 MNHEY and CDR2 SVGAGI. This CDR3 has 15 amino acids. This CDR3 is CASSYSIIRSYEQYF. The DNA of the CDR3 is TGTGCCAGCAGTTACTCGATTATTAGGAGCTACGAGCAGTACTTC.

The chain recombines TRBV5-1 with TRBJ2-7, with 7 bases matching TRBD1. The CDR3 length is 18 residues. V was pared by 2 bases and J by 4 bases, with 18 bases of the junction left unmatched. Germline CDR1 and CDR2: SGHRS and YFSETQ. CDR3 sequence reads: CASSFVFGTDKAKYEQYF. The CDR3 nucleotides are TGCGCCAGCAGCTTCGTGTTTGGGACAGACAAAGCAAAGTACGAGCAGTACTTC. Using reference TRBV5-1 and TRBJ2-7 for the parts outside the CDR3, the full variable domain is KAGVTQTPRYLIKTRGQQVTLSCSPISGHRSVSWYQQTPGQGLQFLFEYFSETQRNKGNFPGRFSGRQFSNSRSEMNVSTLELGDSALYLCASSFVFGTDKAKYEQYFGPGTRLTVT.